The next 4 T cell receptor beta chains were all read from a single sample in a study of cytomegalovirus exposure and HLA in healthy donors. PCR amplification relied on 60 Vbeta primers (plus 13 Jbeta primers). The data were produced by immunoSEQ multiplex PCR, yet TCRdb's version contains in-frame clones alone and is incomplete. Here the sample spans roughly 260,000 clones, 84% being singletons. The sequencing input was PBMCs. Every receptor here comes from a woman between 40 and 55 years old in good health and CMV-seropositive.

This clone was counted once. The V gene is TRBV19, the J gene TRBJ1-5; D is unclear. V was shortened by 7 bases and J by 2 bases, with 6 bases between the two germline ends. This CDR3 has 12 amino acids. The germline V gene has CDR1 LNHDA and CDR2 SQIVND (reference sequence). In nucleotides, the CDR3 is TGTGCCAGTACTCAGGGCAATCAGCCCCAGCATTTT. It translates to CASTQGNQPQHF.

The CDR3 DNA sequence: TGTGCCATCAGTGAGTCGTTGCTAGCGGGAGGTCACACAGATACGCAGTATTTT. Translation gives CAISESLLAGGHTDTQYF. The J gene is TRBJ2-3, the V gene TRBV10-3; 11 nucleotides match TRBD2. This CDR3 spans 18 amino acids. Germline-derived CDR1 and CDR2 are ENHRY and SYGVKD. Losses at the gene ends were 0 bases for V and 2 bases for J; bases not matched to a gene: 7.

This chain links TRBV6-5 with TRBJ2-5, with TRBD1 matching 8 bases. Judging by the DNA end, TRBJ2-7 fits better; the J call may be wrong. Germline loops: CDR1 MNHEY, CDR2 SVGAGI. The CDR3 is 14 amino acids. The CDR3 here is CASSYRDRGYEQYF. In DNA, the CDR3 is TGTGCCAGCAGTTACCGAGACAGGGGCTACGAGCAGTACTTC.

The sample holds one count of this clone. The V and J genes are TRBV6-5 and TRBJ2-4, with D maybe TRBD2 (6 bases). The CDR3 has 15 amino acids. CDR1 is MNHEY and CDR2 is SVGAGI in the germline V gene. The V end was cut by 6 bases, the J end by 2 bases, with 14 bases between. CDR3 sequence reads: CASRPLAFSKNIQYF. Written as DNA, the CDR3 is TGTGCCAGCAGGCCACTAGCTTTTTCCAAAAACATTCAGTACTTC.